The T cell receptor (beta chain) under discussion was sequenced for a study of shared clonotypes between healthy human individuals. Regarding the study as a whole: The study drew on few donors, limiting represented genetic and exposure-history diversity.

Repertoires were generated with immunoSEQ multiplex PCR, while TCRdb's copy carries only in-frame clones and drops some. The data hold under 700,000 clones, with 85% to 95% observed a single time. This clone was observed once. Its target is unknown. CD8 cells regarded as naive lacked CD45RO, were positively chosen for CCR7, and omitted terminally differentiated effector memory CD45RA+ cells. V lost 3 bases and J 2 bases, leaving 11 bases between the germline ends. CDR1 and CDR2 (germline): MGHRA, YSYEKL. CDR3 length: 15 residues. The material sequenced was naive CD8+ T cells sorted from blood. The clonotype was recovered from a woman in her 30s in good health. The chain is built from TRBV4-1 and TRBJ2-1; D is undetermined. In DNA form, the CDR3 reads TGCGCCAGCAGCCATTACCAAACAACCTACAATGAGCAGTTCTTC. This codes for CASSHYQTTYNEQFF.